The next 25 T cell receptor beta chains were all read from a single sample in a study of blood T cells in healthy people across ages (dated by TCRdb to between 2014 and 2017). The method was 5' RACE. The sequencing machine was an Illumina HiSeq 2500. A second PCR of about 6 to 11 cycles was run with a J-beta primer mix and a sample-barcoded 5' primer. TCRdb handled the public reads itself, with Q25 trimming in fastp and clone calling in MiXCR, and kept productive beta chains. Merged by CDR3 protein, the rows form single entries marked with the most common genes and DNA. This sample gives under 850,000 distinct CDR3 sequences in total; approximately 35% of them show up just once. Over 10% of the sample comes from the top ten. The sample comprised blood. These receptors were collected from a man younger than 35 in good health.

In this sample, this clonotype turned up many times. The rearrangement uses TRBV6-5 and TRBJ1-2; 7 nucleotides align to TRBD1. Trimming removed 4 bases from V and 2 bases from J; junction bases left unmatched: 4. Germline CDR1 MNHEY, CDR2 SVGAGI. This CDR3 comprises 14 residues. CDR3 amino acids: CASSSGQANYGYTF. In nucleotides, the CDR3 is TGTGCCAGCAGTTCTGGACAGGCGAACTATGGCTACACCTTC.

The chain uses TRBV2 and TRBJ2-5; tentatively, D is TRBD1 or TRBD2 (6 bases each). This CDR3 region has 12 residues. Per the germline V gene, CDR1 is SNHLY and CDR2 is FYNNEI. Trimming pared 8 bases from V and 4 bases from J, leaving 11 bases between. The CDR3 here is CASGGRIETQYF. CDR3 nucleotides: TGTGCCAGCGGGGGGCGTATAGAGACCCAGTACTTC. Supplemented by reference TRBV2 and TRBJ2-5, the full variable domain reads EPEVTQTPSHQVTQMGQEVILRCVPISNHLYFYWYRQILGQKVEFLVSFYNNEISEKSEIFDDQFSVERPDGSNFTLKIRSTKLEDSAMYFCASGGRIETQYFGPGTRLLVL.

On this clonotype itself: The junction departs from germline at one end; a sequencing error may be responsible. This chain connects TRBV5-6 to TRBJ2-4; tentatively, D is TRBD2 (6 bases). The J call may be in error: the DNA end matches TRBJ2-5 better. Per the germline V gene, CDR1 is SGHDT and CDR2 is YYEEEE. CDR3 size: 17 residues. CDR3 DNA: TGTGCCGGCAGCCAAACGTCCTGGCGGGGATCTCAAGAGACCCAGTACTTC. Amino acid sequence: CAGSQTSWRGSQETQYF.

In regard to this clonotype: With a much larger clone just one base away, this may be a read error. The V gene is TRBV20-1, the J gene TRBJ2-5; D uncertain. This CDR3 has 13 amino acids. Trimming cost V 6 bases and J 4 bases, with 15 bases left between them. Germline V gene lookup returns CDR1 DFQATT and CDR2 SNEGSKA (reference sequence). The CDR3 nucleotides are TGCAGTGCACGCGACCCCCTTCTAGAGACCCAGTACTTC. Its translation is CSARDPLLETQYF.

The sample holds a few counts of this clonotype. The CDR3 loop reads CASSPSGRGFTDTQYF. The CDR3 DNA sequence: TGTGCCAGCTCACCATCAGGGCGCGGCTTCACAGATACGCAGTATTTT. V and J are TRBV18 and TRBJ2-3; D might be TRBD1 (5 bases). From germline, CDR1 is KGHSH and CDR2 LQKENI. This CDR3 spans 16 amino acids. The V and J ends lost 2 bases and 2 bases respectively, with 14 bases between them. The whole variable domain, filled in from reference TRBV18 and TRBJ2-3, reads NAGVMQNPRHLVRRRGQEARLRCSPMKGHSHVYWYRQLPEEGLKFMVYLQKENIIDESGMPKERFSAEFPKEGPSILRIQQVVRGDSAAYFCASSPSGRGFTDTQYFGPGTRLTVL.

This chain connects TRBV20-1 to TRBJ2-4; 7 nucleotides agree with TRBD2. The J call is uncertain, as TRBJ2-7 better fits the DNA end. The CDR3 has 16 amino acids. The germline V gene encodes CDR1 DFQATT and CDR2 SNEGSKA (reference sequence). CDR3 region: CSARRSGGRETYEQYF. CDR3 bases: TGCAGTGCTAGGAGATCGGGGGGACGGGAAACCTACGAGCAGTACTTC.

This rearrangement joins TRBV6-1 to TRBJ2-7; 15 bases fit TRBD2. V trimming: 6 bases; J trimming: 7 bases; junction bases outside the gene matches: 16. Germline CDR1 is MNHNS and CDR2 is SASEGT. The CDR3 has 18 amino acids. Here the CDR3 reads CASRGLAGGLSSYNEQYF. CDR3 sequence (DNA): TGTGCCAGCAGGGGACTAGCGGGGGGCCTAAGCTCCTACAATGAGCAGTACTTC.

This clonotype showed up just a few times. The chain has TRBV20-1 and TRBJ2-3, with 14 bases aligning to TRBD2. Trimming cost V 3 bases and J 2 bases; bases outside gene matches: 10. CDR1 and CDR2 (germline): DFQATT, SNEGSKA (reference sequence). The CDR3 has 18 amino acids. The CDR3 DNA reads as TGCAGTGCTAGGGGAAGGGGACTAGCGGGGGCACACACAGATACGCAGTATTTT. It is translated as CSARGRGLAGAHTDTQYF.

The chain combines TRBV20-1 with TRBJ1-2; 7 bases map to TRBD1. The CDR3 is made up of 11 amino acids. Germline V gene lookup returns CDR1 DFQATT and CDR2 SNEGSKA (reference sequence). J lost 7 bases, V lost 6 bases, and 5 bases had no gene match. This chain's CDR3 is CSATDRVGYTF. The CDR3 nucleotides read TGCAGTGCAACCGACAGGGTTGGCTACACCTTC.

This clonotype was detected only a few times. The CDR3 region is CASSPVASGREETQYF. The CDR3 region has the DNA TGTGCCAGCAGTCCGGTGGCTAGCGGCCGGGAGGAGACCCAGTACTTC. The gene calls are TRBV6-6 and TRBJ2-7; 7 bases fit TRBD2. The J call is uncertain, as TRBJ2-5 better fits the DNA end. CDR3 length: 16 residues. Germline-derived CDR1 and CDR2 are MNHNY and SVGAGI (reference sequence).

Turning to this clonotype: This could be a read error, since a much larger clone is one nucleotide away. The J gene is TRBJ1-1, the V gene TRBV5-1; D is possibly TRBD1 (5 bases). Per the germline V gene, CDR1 is SGHRS and CDR2 is YFSETQ. V lost 4 bases and J lost 1, with 14 bases in between. The CDR3 totals 15 residues. CDR3 sequence: CASSQGRRTNTEAFF. The CDR3 nucleotides are TGCGCCAGCAGCCAGGGACGGAGGACGAACACTGAAGCTTTCTTT.

This chain joins TRBV5-1 and TRBJ2-3; 7 bases line up with TRBD1. The CDR3 has 14 amino acids. With 5 bases clipped from V and 1 base from J, the junction kept 4 bases outside the gene matches. Looked up from germline, CDR1 is SGHRS and CDR2 is YFSETQ. The CDR3 nucleotides read TGCGCCAGCAGTTATCAGGGGGGCACAGATACGCAGTATTTT. Its protein product is CASSYQGGTDTQYF. Using reference TRBV5-1 and TRBJ2-3 for the parts outside the CDR3, the full variable domain is KAGVTQTPRYLIKTRGQQVTLSCSPISGHRSVSWYQQTPGQGLQFLFEYFSETQRNKGNFPGRFSGRQFSNSRSEMNVSTLELGDSALYLCASSYQGGTDTQYFGPGTRLTVL.

DNA for the CDR3: TGCGCCAGCAGCTTGATCCTCCGGGACAGGGACTCTGGGGCCAACGTCCTGACTTTC. It translates to CASSLILRDRDSGANVLTF. V and J are TRBV5-1 and TRBJ2-6, with TRBD1 matching 9 bases. V lost 1 base, J lost 0 bases, and 8 bases stayed unmatched. Germline V gene sequence: CDR1 SGHRS, CDR2 YFSETQ. This CDR3 comprises 19 residues.

This clonotype was recorded once. The rearrangement links TRBV28 to TRBJ2-7; D unclear. The CDR3 sequence is 14 residues long. Germline V gives CDR1 MDHEN, CDR2 SYDVKM. The V and J ends lost 6 bases and 5 bases respectively, with 17 bases between them. CDR3 loop: CASSSERSRHEQYF. In DNA, the CDR3 is TGTGCCAGCAGCTCGGAAAGGTCCAGACACGAGCAGTACTTC.

This clonotype was recorded at least ten times. This chain links TRBV29-1 with TRBJ1-5; 7 bases agree with TRBD1. This CDR3 comprises 14 residues. Germline V gene data show CDR1 as SQVTM and CDR2 as ANQGSEA. Trimming took 6 bases from V and 0 from J; bases not matched to a gene: 5. The CDR3 nucleotides are TGCAGCGTATCTGGGACAGATAGCAATCAGCCCCAGCATTTT. Residues: CSVSGTDSNQPQHF.

This clonotype was found many times. V usage is TRBV12-3 or TRBV12-4 and J usage is TRBJ2-3; D uncertain. The CDR3 contains 15 residues. The V and J ends lost 1 base and 6 bases respectively, with 14 bases between them. CDR3 coding DNA: TGTGCCAGCAGTTTAGTACCGGGTTTAAGGGATACGCAGTATTTT. It is translated as CASSLVPGLRDTQYF.

A few counts support this clonotype. V is TRBV6-5 and J is TRBJ1-1, with D uncertain. The CDR3 has 12 residues. The ends were cut back, 7 bases at V and 6 bases at J, with 12 bases in the middle. Germline V gives CDR1 MNHEY, CDR2 SVGAGI. CDR3 sequence (DNA): TGTGCCAGCATCAAATGGGGATCTGAAGCTTTCTTT. Its protein product is CASIKWGSEAFF.

The genes are TRBV4-3 and TRBJ1-4; 7 bases align to TRBD1. Germline CDR1 and CDR2: LGHNA and YSLEER. The CDR3 is made up of 16 amino acids. Trimming at V came to 3 bases and at J to 8 bases, leaving 12 bases not matched to a gene. The CDR3 DNA is TGCGCCAGCAGCCATGGGGACAGCCATGGTGGGGAAAAACTGTTTTTT. It codes for CASSHGDSHGGEKLFF.

Note on this clonotype: A much larger clone is a single base away; this may be a read error. J is TRBJ2-7 and V is TRBV7-2; TRBD2 is a possible D gene (6 bases). CDR3 length equals 16 residues. Germline lookup yields CDR1 SGHTA and CDR2 FQGNSA. The CDR3 region is CASNLVGGLIQGEQYF. In nucleotides, the CDR3 is TGTGCCAGCAACTTAGTTGGGGGACTGATCCAGGGTGAGCAGTACTTC.

A few counts support this clonotype. The V and J genes are TRBV20-1 and TRBJ1-4; TRBD1 is a possible D gene (5 bases). Germline V gene lookup returns CDR1 DFQATT and CDR2 SNEGSKA (reference sequence). Trimming pared 2 bases from V and 7 bases from J, leaving 17 bases between. CDR3 size: 15 residues. The CDR3: CSARRSTGVGEKLFF. The CDR3 bases are TGCAGTGCTAGAAGGTCCACAGGAGTAGGTGAAAAACTGTTTTTT.

This clonotype was observed once. This chain uses TRBV29-1 with TRBJ1-1; possibly TRBD1 for D (5 bases). The CDR3 is 13 amino acids. Germline V CDR1 and CDR2: SQVTM, ANQGSEA. Between the trimmed V and J ends, which lost 8 bases and 2 bases, there was a span of 15 bases. The CDR3 nucleotides are TGCAGCTCGGGAGGGGAAGGAAACACTGAAGCTTTCTTT. This encodes CSSGGEGNTEAFF.

This clonotype was detected ten times or more. The V gene is TRBV6-5, the J gene TRBJ2-1; TRBD2 matches 7 bases. The V gene's germline CDR1 is MNHEY and CDR2 SVGAGI. The trim removed 8 bases at V and 2 bases at J, leaving 6 bases unmatched. The CDR3 runs 14 residues. CDR3 in amino acids: CASRGGGTYNEQFF. CDR3 nucleotides: TGTGCCAGCCGGGGCGGGGGAACCTACAATGAGCAGTTCTTC.

Concerning this clonotype: An end of the junction does not agree with germline; a read error may underlie this. CDR3 residues: CAGRPQGAADTQYF. CDR3 nucleotides: TGTGCCGGCAGACCACAGGGGGCAGCAGATACGCAGTATTTT. The chain recombines TRBV6-5 with TRBJ2-3, with 9 nucleotides matching TRBD1. The length of the CDR3 is 14 residues. The germline V gene encodes CDR1 MNHEY and CDR2 SVGAGI.

Ten or more counts support this clonotype. The rearrangement joins TRBV12-3 or TRBV12-4 to TRBJ2-3; 9 bases line up with TRBD2. This CDR3 has 17 residues. With 6 bases clipped from V and 0 bases from J, the junction kept 10 bases outside the gene matches. The CDR3 loop is CASRPFSGGGSTDTQYF. CDR3 bases: TGTGCCAGCAGGCCGTTTAGCGGGGGAGGGAGCACAGATACGCAGTATTTT.

The chain links TRBV28 to TRBJ2-4, with 9 bases lining up with TRBD1. Germline V gene data show CDR1 as MDHEN and CDR2 as SYDVKM. CDR3 length: 14 residues. The J segment lost 4 bases and the V segment lost 5 bases, leaving 3 bases of the junction unmatched. The DNA of the CDR3 is TGTGCCAGCAGTCTAGGGACAGGGAAAAACATTCAGTACTTC. As protein: CASSLGTGKNIQYF.